These 14 T cell receptor beta chains were sequenced from one sample in a study of blood T cells in healthy people across ages. Next came a second PCR, run for about 7 to 12 cycles, which used a sample-barcoded 5' primer along with a J-beta primer mix. TCRdb recomputed calls from the 5' RACE reads with MiXCR, one row per CDR3 protein. The sample yields some 860,000 distinct CDR3 sequences, more than 50% seen once. Specimen: blood. The source is a man aged 35 to 55 in good health.

J is TRBJ1-4 and V is TRBV14; weak D call: TRBD1 (5 bases). V was cut by 4 bases and J by 8 bases, with 14 bases left in between. The CDR3 extends over 14 amino acids. The V gene's germline CDR1 is SGHDN and CDR2 FVKESK. For the CDR3, the DNA is TGTGCCAGCAGCCGAGACAGAACGGTCGAAAAACTGTTTTTT. It yields the protein CASSRDRTVEKLFF.

This clonotype was detected ten times or more. The V gene is TRBV7-2, the J gene TRBJ2-7; no definite D call. V was trimmed by 3 bases and J by 3 bases, leaving 9 bases between them. The CDR3 length is 13 residues. Germline-derived CDR1 and CDR2 are SGHTA and FQGNSA. In DNA, the CDR3 is TGTGCCAGCAGCTTTAACAGTCACTACGAGCAGTACTTC. Amino acid sequence: CASSFNSHYEQYF.

The chain links TRBV29-1 to TRBJ2-7, with TRBD1 matching 9 bases. J was trimmed by 2 bases and V by 3 bases; bases with no gene match: 8. In germline, CDR1 is SQVTM, CDR2 ANQGSEA. The CDR3 runs 15 residues. The CDR3 loop is CSVEDAGTGPYEQYF. The CDR3 bases are TGCAGCGTTGAGGATGCGGGGACAGGGCCCTACGAGCAGTACTTC.

This chain uses TRBV5-1 with TRBJ1-2; TRBD1 agrees at 7 bases. Germline-derived CDR1 and CDR2 are SGHRS and YFSETQ. CDR3 length equals 14 residues. The junction had 2 bases not matched to a gene; V was cut back by 1 base and J by 2 bases. The CDR3 spells CASSLLQGNYGYTF. CDR3 nucleotide sequence: TGCGCCAGCAGCTTGCTACAGGGGAACTATGGCTACACCTTC.

CDR3 DNA: TGTGCCAGCAGTCCACCTGGGCGGAATGAGCAGTACTTC. It yields the protein CASSPPGRNEQYF. This sequence joins TRBV28 and TRBJ2-5; D gene unclear. Per the germline V gene, CDR1 is MDHEN and CDR2 is SYDVKM. This CDR3 is built from 13 residues. V lost 5 bases and J lost 11, with 18 bases in between.

The rearrangement links TRBV7-2 to TRBJ2-7; D possibly matches TRBD1 or TRBD2 (5 bases each). The germline V gene encodes CDR1 SGHTA and CDR2 FQGNSA. Trimming took off 5 bases at V and 0 bases at J, with 17 bases between the two ends. CDR3 length equals 16 residues. The CDR3 bases are TGTGCCAGCAGCCTGCCGGGGACCAAGAGCTCCTACGAGCAGTACTTC. This gives the protein CASSLPGTKSSYEQYF.

CDR3 DNA: TGTGCCAGCAGTGAAGGGCGGGAGAGGTATCGGGCGACCCAGTACTTC. This codes for CASSEGRERYRATQYF. The chain links TRBV2 to TRBJ2-5, with TRBD2 identical over 7 bases. J was trimmed by 7 bases and V by 1 base; bases with no gene match: 12. The CDR3 sequence is 16 residues long. CDR1 SNHLY and CDR2 FYNNEI come from the germline V gene.

This chain uses TRBV12-3 or TRBV12-4 with TRBJ1-5; no clear D. The CDR3 has 14 residues. Trimming cost V 3 bases and J 4 bases, with 10 bases left between them. The CDR3 bases are TGTGCCAGCAGTTTCGGGCAGCCAAATCAGCCCCAGCATTTT. Protein: CASSFGQPNQPQHF.

The J gene is TRBJ1-4, the V gene TRBV4-3; D may be TRBD1 (5 bases). The length of the CDR3 is 17 residues. Trimming shortened V by 3 bases and J by 5 bases, and 19 bases separated the two germline ends. From germline, CDR1 is LGHNA and CDR2 YSLEER. CDR3 sequence: CASSQRGTGTGNEKLFF. The CDR3 region has the DNA TGCGCCAGCAGCCAGAGGGGAACCGGGACGGGGAATGAAAAACTGTTTTTT.

This clonotype showed up just once. The chain carries TRBV28 and TRBJ1-2, with a tentative D call TRBD1 (6 bases). Germline V gives CDR1 MDHEN, CDR2 SYDVKM. The CDR3 is 14 residues long. With 4 bases removed from V and 8 bases from J, the gap between germline ends came to 17 bases. CDR3 DNA: TGTGCCAGCAGTTGGAGACGGGGGGCTAGCGGCTACACCTTC. Encoded protein: CASSWRRGASGYTF.

This clonotype was picked up one time. The V gene is TRBV6-5, the J gene TRBJ2-5; D is ambiguous. Trimming took 0 bases from V and 0 from J, leaving 11 bases between them. Looked up from germline, CDR1 is MNHEY and CDR2 is SVGAGI. The CDR3 runs to 16 residues. This chain's CDR3 is CASSYSGHLYQETQYF. The CDR3 nucleotides read TGTGCCAGCAGTTACTCTGGGCACCTGTACCAAGAGACCCAGTACTTC.

This clonotype was counted between two and nine times. This chain links TRBV10-3 with TRBJ2-5; 7 bases are shared with TRBD2. The germline V gene has CDR1 ENHRY and CDR2 SYGVKD. V lost 6 bases, J lost 4 bases, and 5 bases stayed unmatched. The CDR3 length is 13 residues. The CDR3 nucleotides are TGTGCCATCAGCCCAGGGAGGGTAGAGACCCAGTACTTC. This sequence encodes CAISPGRVETQYF.

This rearrangement joins TRBV5-1 to TRBJ1-1; maybe TRBD1 (6 bases). In germline, CDR1 is SGHRS, CDR2 YFSETQ. Trimming took 0 bases from V and 11 from J, leaving 11 bases between them. The CDR3 covers 12 residues. CDR3: CASSLGGGSAFF. The CDR3 nucleotides are TGCGCCAGCAGCTTGGGAGGGGGATCGGCTTTCTTT.

In nucleotides, the CDR3 is TGTGCCAGCACCGACGGGGGAGGAATCACAGATACGCAGTATTTT. Translating gives CASTDGGGITDTQYF. This chain connects TRBV2 to TRBJ2-3; weak D call: TRBD2 (6 bases). The CDR3 spans 15 residues. Germline V gives CDR1 SNHLY, CDR2 FYNNEI. V lost 7 bases, J lost 2 bases, and 16 bases lay in between.